This is a list of T cell receptor beta chains from one sample in a study of control samples from healthy donors and cancer patients. Here immunoSEQ multiplex PCR was the method, and the copy in TCRdb shows in-frame clones only, minus some. The repertoire has 70,000 to 80,000 clones, approximately 91% of them found once; the top ten carry around 9.5%. Sequenced material: PBMCs. These receptors were collected from a woman in her forties or fifties with colorectal cancer. Each CDR3 is given with its conserved first and last residue. Fields, in order: clone size, J gene, V gene, D gene, CDR3 protein, CDR3 DNA. D genes are given only for firm matches. Rows may omit the clone size; those that give it use once, few, many or a size class.

clone size: once
J gene: TRBJ2-3
V gene: TRBV7-2
D gene: -
CDR3 protein: CASSAPRDTQYF
CDR3 DNA: TGTGCCAGCAGCGCCCCCCGTGATACGCAGTATTTT

clone size: -
J gene: TRBJ2-1
V gene: TRBV29-1
D gene: TRBD2
CDR3 protein: CSVGTSGGLSYNEQFF
CDR3 DNA: TGCAGCGTTGGGACTAGCGGGGGTTTATCCTACAATGAGCAGTTCTTC

clone size: -
J gene: TRBJ1-1
V gene: TRBV19
D gene: -
CDR3 protein: CATTDRNTEAFF
CDR3 DNA: TGTGCCACTACGGACAGGAACACTGAAGCTTTCTTT

clone size: -
J gene: TRBJ2-1
V gene: TRBV5-4
D gene: -
CDR3 protein: CASSFWGASSYNEQFF
CDR3 DNA: TGTGCCAGCAGCTTTTGGGGGGCAAGCTCCTACAATGAGCAGTTCTTC

clone size: few
J gene: TRBJ2-1
V gene: TRBV29-1
D gene: -
CDR3 protein: CSGGSSYNEQFF
CDR3 DNA: TGCAGCGGGGGGAGCTCCTACAATGAGCAGTTCTTC

clone size: few
J gene: TRBJ2-1
V gene: TRBV3-1/TRBV3-2
D gene: TRBD2
CDR3 protein: CASSQGVLAGATYNEQFF
CDR3 DNA: TGTGCCAGCAGCCAAGGGGTCCTAGCGGGGGCCACTTACAATGAGCAGTTCTTC

clone size: -
J gene: TRBJ1-6
V gene: TRBV4-1
D gene: -
CDR3 protein: CASSQGAGSLHF
CDR3 DNA: TGCGCCAGCAGCCAAGGGGCAGGGTCCCTCCACTTT

clone size: -
J gene: TRBJ1-5
V gene: TRBV28
D gene: -
CDR3 protein: CASSSFEGDQPQHF
CDR3 DNA: TGTGCCAGCAGTTCCTTCGAGGGGGATCAGCCCCAGCATTTT

clone size: -
J gene: TRBJ2-1
V gene: TRBV5-1
D gene: -
CDR3 protein: CASSGAVHETGEQFF
CDR3 DNA: TGCGCCAGCAGTGGGGCAGTCCACGAAACTGGGGAGCAGTTCTTC

clone size: once
J gene: TRBJ2-5
V gene: TRBV5-1
D gene: TRBD1
CDR3 protein: CASSRGQSQETQYF
CDR3 DNA: TGCGCCAGCAGCCGGGGACAGAGTCAAGAGACCCAGTACTTC

clone size: -
J gene: TRBJ2-5
V gene: TRBV28
D gene: TRBD1
CDR3 protein: CASSLRGRPRETQYF
CDR3 DNA: TGTGCCAGCAGTTTGAGGGGGCGCCCCCGGGAGACCCAGTACTTC

clone size: -
J gene: TRBJ1-4
V gene: TRBV5-1
D gene: -
CDR3 protein: CASSPEARGREKLFF
CDR3 DNA: TGCGCCAGCAGCCCCGAGGCCAGGGGACGCGAAAAACTGTTTTTT

clone size: -
J gene: TRBJ2-3
V gene: TRBV10-3
D gene: -
CDR3 protein: CAIRPSRDFLAGGYF
CDR3 DNA: TGTGCCATCAGACCATCCCGGGACTTCCTGGCGGGCGGGTATTTT

clone size: -
J gene: TRBJ1-1
V gene: TRBV2
D gene: -
CDR3 protein: CASRTNGLGNTEAFF
CDR3 DNA: TGTGCCAGTAGAACTAACGGCTTGGGGAACACTGAAGCTTTCTTT

clone size: -
J gene: TRBJ1-2
V gene: TRBV4-3
D gene: TRBD1
CDR3 protein: CASSQVTGNSHGYTF
CDR3 DNA: TGCGCCAGCAGCCAAGTGACAGGGAATTCTCATGGCTACACCTTC

clone size: -
J gene: TRBJ1-5
V gene: TRBV4-3
D gene: -
CDR3 protein: CASSQDQYSNQPQHF
CDR3 DNA: TGCGCCAGCAGCCAAGATCAGTATAGCAATCAGCCCCAGCATTTT

clone size: -
J gene: TRBJ1-6
V gene: TRBV7-9
D gene: -
CDR3 protein: CASSPTQYNSPLHF
CDR3 DNA: TGTGCCAGCAGCCCAACGCAGTATAATTCACCCCTCCACTTT

clone size: -
J gene: TRBJ1-2
V gene: TRBV5-1
D gene: -
CDR3 protein: CASSLRPVPANYGYTF
CDR3 DNA: TGCGCCAGCAGCTTACGCCCGGTTCCAGCTAACTATGGCTACACCTTC

clone size: -
J gene: TRBJ2-3
V gene: TRBV6-4
D gene: TRBD2
CDR3 protein: CASSLGLAGAKDTQYF
CDR3 DNA: TGTGCCAGCAGTCTCGGACTAGCGGGGGCAAAAGATACGCAGTATTTT

clone size: -
J gene: TRBJ1-1
V gene: TRBV19
D gene: -
CDR3 protein: CASSIRGGLNTEAFF
CDR3 DNA: TGTGCCAGTAGTATCCGAGGAGGGCTGAACACTGAAGCTTTCTTT

clone size: once
J gene: TRBJ2-2
V gene: TRBV28
D gene: -
CDR3 protein: CASSLVPNTGELFF
CDR3 DNA: TGTGCCAGCAGTTTGGTTCCGAACACCGGGGAGCTGTTTTTT

clone size: -
J gene: TRBJ1-3
V gene: TRBV7-2
D gene: -
CDR3 protein: CASSTTADSGNTIYF
CDR3 DNA: TGTGCCAGCAGCACGACAGCGGACTCTGGAAACACCATATATTTT

clone size: -
J gene: TRBJ1-6
V gene: TRBV30
D gene: TRBD1
CDR3 protein: CAWSVRDRDPLHF
CDR3 DNA: TGTGCCTGGAGTGTAAGGGACAGGGATCCCCTCCACTTT

clone size: -
J gene: TRBJ2-1
V gene: TRBV7-2
D gene: -
CDR3 protein: CASGEGVGNEQFF
CDR3 DNA: TGTGCCAGCGGGGAAGGGGTCGGCAATGAGCAGTTCTTC

clone size: -
J gene: TRBJ1-4
V gene: TRBV6-4
D gene: -
CDR3 protein: CASRERGYSNEKLFF
CDR3 DNA: TGTGCCAGCCGGGAAAGAGGGTATTCTAATGAAAAACTGTTTTTT

clone size: -
J gene: TRBJ2-1
V gene: TRBV4-3
D gene: -
CDR3 protein: CASSQESTSSYNEQFF
CDR3 DNA: TGCGCCAGCAGCCAGGAGTCGACTAGCTCCTACAATGAGCAGTTCTTC

clone size: -
J gene: TRBJ2-1
V gene: TRBV9
D gene: TRBD2
CDR3 protein: CASSVAGLVGDEQFF
CDR3 DNA: TGTGCCAGCAGCGTAGCGGGACTAGTCGGGGATGAGCAGTTCTTC

clone size: -
J gene: TRBJ2-6
V gene: TRBV4-3
D gene: -
CDR3 protein: CPTSRDSQGTGANVLTF
CDR3 DNA: TGCCCCACCAGCCGAGACTCTCAGGGCACCGGGGCCAACGTCCTGACTTTC

clone size: -
J gene: TRBJ2-5
V gene: TRBV28
D gene: -
CDR3 protein: CASSLINTGAETQYF
CDR3 DNA: TGTGCCAGCAGTTTAATTAATACGGGGGCAGAGACCCAGTACTTC

clone size: once
J gene: TRBJ1-5
V gene: TRBV5-1
D gene: TRBD1
CDR3 protein: CASSPTGTGFNQPQHF
CDR3 DNA: TGCGCCAGCAGCCCAACCGGGACAGGGTTCAATCAGCCCCAGCATTTT

clone size: -
J gene: TRBJ2-5
V gene: TRBV6-2/TRBV6-3
D gene: -
CDR3 protein: CASSPRAKETQYF
CDR3 DNA: TGTGCCAGCAGCCCACGGGCAAAAGAGACCCAGTACTTC

clone size: -
J gene: TRBJ2-5
V gene: TRBV7-9
D gene: TRBD2
CDR3 protein: CASSPGGWQETQYF
CDR3 DNA: TGTGCCAGCAGCCCCGGGGGGTGGCAAGAGACCCAGTACTTC

clone size: -
J gene: TRBJ2-1
V gene: TRBV4-3
D gene: -
CDR3 protein: CASSQGGTSYNEQFF
CDR3 DNA: TGCGCCAGCAGCCAAGGAGGGACATCCTACAATGAGCAGTTCTTC

clone size: -
J gene: TRBJ2-5
V gene: TRBV7-9
D gene: -
CDR3 protein: CASSLVRTKRETQYF
CDR3 DNA: TGTGCCAGCAGCTTAGTTAGGACGAAGCGGGAGACCCAGTACTTC

clone size: -
J gene: TRBJ2-3
V gene: TRBV7-8
D gene: -
CDR3 protein: CASSRQVGRSTDTQYF
CDR3 DNA: TGTGCCAGCTCTCGACAGGTCGGGAGGAGCACAGATACGCAGTATTTT